Below, 7 T cell receptor beta chains from the same sample are listed, as sequenced in a study of blood T cell repertoires in COVID-19. TCRdb's copy holds only in-frame clones and misses some; the assay was immunoSEQ multiplex PCR. The table lists hundreds of thousands of clones, 75% to 85% of them singletons. Sequencing was performed on peripheral blood. The receptors were gathered from a woman aged 45-60 years with acute or convalescent COVID-19.

V gene TRBV12-3 or TRBV12-4 combines with J gene TRBJ1-2; 9 bases map to TRBD1. V lost 2 bases, J lost 12 bases, and 4 bases stayed unmatched. The CDR3 consists of 12 residues. The CDR3: CASSLHRGRHTF. The DNA of the CDR3 is TGTGCCAGCAGTTTACACAGGGGGCGGCACACCTTC.

The V and J genes are TRBV5-1 and TRBJ2-2; TRBD1 matches at 8 bases. V lost 4 bases, J lost 0 bases, and 5 bases stayed unmatched. CDR3 length: 16 residues. CDR1 and CDR2 (germline): SGHRS, YFSETQ. CDR3 amino acids: CASSPWTGTNTGELFF. CDR3 bases: TGCGCCAGCAGCCCTTGGACAGGGACGAACACCGGGGAGCTGTTTTTT.

This chain uses TRBV18 with TRBJ1-6; TRBD1 might be the D (5 bases). The germline V gene has CDR1 KGHSH and CDR2 LQKENI. The CDR3 is 14 amino acids. V lost 4 bases to trimming and J lost 9 bases, with 13 bases between them. The CDR3 coding sequence is TGTGCCAGCTCACTACAGGTCCGTGGTTCACCCCTCCACTTT. Its protein product is CASSLQVRGSPLHF.

The rearrangement uses TRBV9 and TRBJ2-5; 15 bases map to TRBD2. The V and J ends lost 4 bases and 2 bases, in that order; junction bases with no gene match: 6. The CDR3 spans 17 residues. Germline CDR1 reads SGDLS; CDR2 reads YYNGEE. CDR3 DNA: TGTGCCAGCAGCCCCGGGACTAGCGGGGGGTTACAAGAGACCCAGTACTTC. Its translation: CASSPGTSGGLQETQYF.

J is TRBJ2-7 and V is TRBV27, with 10 bases identical to TRBD1. The germline gives CDR1 MNHEY, CDR2 SMNVEV (reference sequence). Trimming took 6 bases from V and 5 from J; bases not matched to a gene: 7. This CDR3 spans 14 amino acids. The CDR3 spells CASRAWGQGHEQYF. CDR3 coding DNA: TGTGCCAGCAGGGCATGGGGACAGGGGCACGAGCAGTACTTC.

The DNA of the CDR3 is TGTGCCAGCTCAGAAACCGGACAGGGTTTTACGGGGCCCCAGCATTTT. Protein sequence: CASSETGQGFTGPQHF. The rearrangement uses TRBV18 and TRBJ1-5, with TRBD1 matching 8 bases. J lost 9 bases, V lost 5 bases, and 15 bases had no gene match. This CDR3 region has 16 residues. From germline, CDR1 is KGHSH and CDR2 LQKENI.

This clone has a single count. The J gene is TRBJ2-7, the V gene TRBV7-9, with 10 bases that match TRBD1. J was trimmed by 5 bases and V by 4 bases; bases with no gene match: 14. Germline V gene sequence: CDR1 SEHNR, CDR2 FQNEAQ (reference sequence). There are 17 residues in the CDR3. CDR3 sequence (DNA): TGTGCCAGCAGCTCCCCTCTCGCCGGGACAGGGGAACACGAGCAGTACTTC. Its protein is CASSSPLAGTGEHEQYF.